The T cell receptor (beta chain) described here comes from a study of shared T cell receptors in the human thymus (dated by TCRdb to the early 2020s). Background for the entire study: The study examined how self-reactive, shared T-cell receptor alpha chains are generated in the human thymus.

Worth noting for this clone: Its antigen has not been determined. No per-base quality is available; no much larger clone lies one base away.

Inclusive of the bounding cysteine and phenylalanine, the CDR3 is 17 residues long. CDR3 DNA only is kept here, 51 bases in frame from base 1. From the germline V gene (reference sequence), CDR1 is MNHEY and CDR2 is SMNVEV. Between the V and J ends, shortened by 5 bases and 0 bases respectively, the junction contains 17 bases. The protocol used for the library was the immunoSEQ multiplex PCR assay. This is the immuneACCESS table as TCRdb keeps it, with only in-frame sequences that have V and J called. A part of the clones is gone; compared with another copy, unresolved V genes explain less than half, and the rest is unexplained. The sample profile shows hundreds of thousands of clones; around 87% of them were found once. Clones ranked in the top ten supply 0.009% to 0.0095% of the sample. This sample was also put to use in a study of human thymus T cells. As that second study puts it: In Finland, the donors were immunologically healthy infants who were having open corrective cardiac surgery for congenital heart defects. The thymus tissue came from surgical resects taken out during corrective cardiac surgery. Both the thymic and the peripheral blood repertoires appeared to show biased V and J gene segment usage. The related research found that thymic TCR repertoires overlapped highly between unrelated individuals. The study characterized TCR alpha and beta repertoires from eight infant thymus samples and a few related peripheral blood samples. The cohort included about six male and two female infants, with donor ages spanning 7 to 244 days. Thymocytes were freed from the tissue by mechanical means and kept at -70 degrees C as pellets of roughly 8.5-31 million cells. Genomic DNA was extracted from frozen cell pellets with a QIAsymphony instrument. Using the immunoSEQ multiplex PCR assay, the TCRB and TCRAD loci were amplified from a standardized quantity of quality-controlled genomic DNA. The V(D)J region was spanned by amplicons of a length sufficient to cover the CDR3 and to identify V and J genes. The commercial immunoSEQ service was used to sequence amplicons on an Illumina platform. Primer bias and sequencing errors were corrected as previously described, and TCRAD and TCRB definitions were based on the IMGT database. Analysis of the repertoires was done with immunoSEQ Analyzer 3.0 and VDJTools and included basic statistics, V/J segment usage, diversity estimates, rarefaction and pairwise overlap. Diversity was estimated with Chao1, ChaoE, Efron-Thisted, Shannon and inverse Simpson indices, and also on datasets down-sampled to the smallest sample. Repertoire overlap used strict matching of CDR3 nucleotide sequence, V gene and J gene, with Jaccard-based multidimensional scaling clustering. Thymus samples yielded on average around 850,000 unique TCRB clonotypes, compared with some 83,000 from blood samples.

Sequencing was done on a sample of thymocytes. Rearrangement joined TRBV27 to TRBJ2-4; confidence is insufficient to name the D gene. This sequence originates from a boy under two years old with a congenital heart defect. Donor details come from another sample of the same person, matched by shared clones. This receptor carries the CDR3 CASSPKTDDLAKNIQYF. The nucleotide sequence reads as follows: TGTGCCAGCAGTCCCAAGACCGACGACTTAGCCAAAAACATTCAGTACTTC.